The clone carrying this T cell receptor beta chain was seen a handful of times. These data come from a study of blood T cells in healthy people across ages. PCR was performed a second time for about 6 to 12 cycles using a sample-barcoded 5' primer and a J-beta primer mix. TCRdb recomputed calls from the 5' RACE reads with MiXCR, one row per CDR3 protein. The table has roughly 800,000 distinct CDR3 sequences, roughly 64% seen once. They isolated at least 6.5 million PBMCs from each sample. The V gene lost 3 bases and the J gene lost 6 bases, with 15 bases spanning the gap. CDR1 and CDR2 (germline): SQVTM, ANQGSEA. This CDR3 region has 14 residues.

The receptor was derived from a man aged 30 to 45 in good health. Source material: blood. The chain links TRBV29-1 to TRBJ2-1; the D gene is possibly TRBD1 (5 bases). CDR3 sequence reads: CSVDREFNRNEQFF. In DNA, the CDR3 is TGCAGCGTTGACAGGGAATTTAATCGCAATGAGCAGTTCTTC.